This TCR beta chain was captured by sequencing in a study of blood T cell repertoires in COVID-19. Study-wide context: From T cells, B-cell-depleted T cells, or PBMCs came the material, which was cDNA or gDNA.

The CDR3 is 13 residues long. V dropped 7 bases and J dropped 2 bases, with 9 bases sitting between them. TCRdb keeps only in-frame clones here, not all; method: immunoSEQ multiplex PCR. The data show 150,000 to 200,000 clones, around 80% seen once. This receptor was taken from a woman aged 55-70 years who had recovered from COVID-19. The gene calls are TRBV12-3 or TRBV12-4 and TRBJ1-3; D unresolved. The sequencing sample was made of PBMCs or T cells enriched from blood (not recorded which). CDR3 nucleotide sequence: TGTGCCAGCACCGCCGGGGCTGGAAACACCATATATTTT. Translation gives CASTAGAGNTIYF.